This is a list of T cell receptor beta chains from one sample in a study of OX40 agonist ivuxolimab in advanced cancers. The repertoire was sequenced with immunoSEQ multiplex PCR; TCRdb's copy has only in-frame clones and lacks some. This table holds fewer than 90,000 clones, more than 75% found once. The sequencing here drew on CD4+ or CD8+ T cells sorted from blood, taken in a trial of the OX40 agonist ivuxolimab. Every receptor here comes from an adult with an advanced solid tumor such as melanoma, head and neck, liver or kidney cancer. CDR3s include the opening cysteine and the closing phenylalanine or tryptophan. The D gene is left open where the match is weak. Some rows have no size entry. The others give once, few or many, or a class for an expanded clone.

CDR3 DNA: TGTGCCAGCAGTTTAACCGCGCCCCGGGGGTATAATGAAAAACTGTTTTTT; CDR3 protein: CASSLTAPRGYNEKLFF; clone size: .; CDR3 length: 17; D gene: .; J gene: TRBJ1-4; V gene: TRBV27
CDR3 DNA: TGTGCCAGTACCGGTGGGGTAGCGGGAGAGAAACAAGAGACCCAGTACTTC; CDR3 protein: CASTGGVAGEKQETQYF; clone size: .; CDR3 length: 17; D gene: TRBD2; J gene: TRBJ2-5; V gene: TRBV7-9
CDR3 DNA: TGTGCCAGCAGCTTGCGACAGGGGACTGGAAACACCATATATTTT; CDR3 protein: CASSLRQGTGNTIYF; clone size: .; CDR3 length: 15; D gene: TRBD1; J gene: TRBJ1-3; V gene: TRBV5-4
CDR3 DNA: TGTGCCAGTAGCAGGAATAGCGGGAGAGGGTCCTACAATGAGCAGTTCTTC; CDR3 protein: CASSRNSGRGSYNEQFF; clone size: once; CDR3 length: 17; D gene: TRBD2; J gene: TRBJ2-1; V gene: TRBV19
CDR3 DNA: TGTGCCAGTAGGGCGCAGGGGACTAGCGTGAACAATGAGCAGTTCTTC; CDR3 protein: CASRAQGTSVNNEQFF; clone size: .; CDR3 length: 16; D gene: TRBD2; J gene: TRBJ2-1; V gene: TRBV19
CDR3 DNA: TGTGCCAGCCAAGGTACACTAGCGGGACCCTACGAGCAGTACTTC; CDR3 protein: CASQGTLAGPYEQYF; clone size: .; CDR3 length: 15; D gene: TRBD2; J gene: TRBJ2-7; V gene: TRBV5-6
CDR3 DNA: TGTGCCAGCAGCTTAGATGTGGGGGGGGCTCGTTCTGGAAACACCATATATTTT; CDR3 protein: CASSLDVGGARSGNTIYF; clone size: .; CDR3 length: 18; D gene: .; J gene: TRBJ1-3; V gene: TRBV7-6
CDR3 DNA: TGTGCCAGCAGGCCAACACAGAACACTGAAGCTTTCTTT; CDR3 protein: CASRPTQNTEAFF; clone size: .; CDR3 length: 13; D gene: .; J gene: TRBJ1-1; V gene: TRBV2
CDR3 DNA: TGTGCCAGCAGCCCTAGGACGGGATTTAATGAAAAACTGTTTTTT; CDR3 protein: CASSPRTGFNEKLFF; clone size: .; CDR3 length: 15; D gene: .; J gene: TRBJ1-4; V gene: TRBV11-3
CDR3 DNA: TGTGCCACCAGCCCCCGGGCCAGCGAGCAGTACTTC; CDR3 protein: CATSPRASEQYF; clone size: .; CDR3 length: 12; D gene: .; J gene: TRBJ2-7; V gene: TRBV15
CDR3 DNA: TGTGCCAGCAGCTTCGGGCGTCGGCAGGGTAATTCACCCCTCCACTTT; CDR3 protein: CASSFGRRQGNSPLHF; clone size: .; CDR3 length: 16; D gene: .; J gene: TRBJ1-6; V gene: TRBV5-8
CDR3 DNA: TGTGCCAGCAGTTGGCAGGGACGAGACAGCTATGGCTACACCTTC; CDR3 protein: CASSWQGRDSYGYTF; clone size: .; CDR3 length: 15; D gene: .; J gene: TRBJ1-2; V gene: TRBV28
CDR3 DNA: TGTGCCAGTGGCGGGGCCCGGACTGAAGCTTTCTTT; CDR3 protein: CASGGARTEAFF; clone size: once; CDR3 length: 12; D gene: .; J gene: TRBJ1-1; V gene: TRBV6-1
CDR3 DNA: TGCGCCAGCAGCTTGGACACGGTCCTATATGGCTACACCTTC; CDR3 protein: CASSLDTVLYGYTF; clone size: .; CDR3 length: 14; D gene: .; J gene: TRBJ1-2; V gene: TRBV5-1
CDR3 DNA: TGTGCCAGTAGTATCGCCCAGAGCTCAAGTTACGAGCAGTACTTC; CDR3 protein: CASSIAQSSSYEQYF; clone size: .; CDR3 length: 15; D gene: .; J gene: TRBJ2-7; V gene: TRBV19
CDR3 DNA: TGCAGCGTTGTATTCGGTATATTGAACACTGAAGCTTTCTTT; CDR3 protein: CSVVFGILNTEAFF; clone size: .; CDR3 length: 14; D gene: .; J gene: TRBJ1-1; V gene: TRBV29-1